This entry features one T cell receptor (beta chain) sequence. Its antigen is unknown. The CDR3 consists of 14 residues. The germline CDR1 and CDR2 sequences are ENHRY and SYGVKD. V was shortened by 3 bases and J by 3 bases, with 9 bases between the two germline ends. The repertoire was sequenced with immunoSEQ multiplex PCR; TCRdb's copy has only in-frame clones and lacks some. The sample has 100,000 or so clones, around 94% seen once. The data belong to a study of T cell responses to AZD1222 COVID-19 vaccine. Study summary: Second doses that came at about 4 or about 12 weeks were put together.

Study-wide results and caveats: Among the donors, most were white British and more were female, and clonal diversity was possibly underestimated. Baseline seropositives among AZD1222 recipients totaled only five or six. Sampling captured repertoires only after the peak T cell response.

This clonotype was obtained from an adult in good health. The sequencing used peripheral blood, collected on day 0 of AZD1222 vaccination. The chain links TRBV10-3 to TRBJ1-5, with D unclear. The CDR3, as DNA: TGTGCCATCAGTGAAGCCTTGGACAATCAGCCCCAGCATTTT. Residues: CAISEALDNQPQHF.